The 8 T cell receptor beta chains listed next were all sequenced from one sample in a study of tumor-infiltrating lymphocytes in primary liver carcinoma. Extraction of RNA together with DNA used about 17-30 mg of unsorted bulk tissue. TCR beta cDNA was reverse-transcribed from 450 to 500 ng of total RNA. The reaction used a constant-region primer and ProtoScript II reverse transcriptase. Three rounds of nested multiplex PCR with slightly modified ARM-PCR produced TCR beta libraries. Two initial PCR rounds of approximately 10 cycles each paired TRBV1-TRBV30 forward primers with a C-beta reverse primer. TCRdb re-called the multiplex PCR reads with MiXCR, one entry per CDR3 protein. The sample consists of about 120,000 distinct CDR3 sequences, nearly 70% of them appearing once. The sequenced sample consisted of tumor-adjacent normal liver tissue. The receptors stem from a woman aged 55-69 years with primary liver carcinoma and hepatitis B virus infection.

As for this clonotype: An end of the junction does not agree with germline; a read error may underlie this. The rearrangement uses TRBV5-4 and TRBJ2-5; 8 nucleotides line up with TRBD2. Germline CDR1 and CDR2: SGHNT and YYREEE (reference sequence). CDR3 length: 16 amino acids. As DNA, the CDR3 is TGTGCCAGGAGCTTGGTGGGACTAGTGGATCAAGAGATCCAGTACTTC. The encoded protein is CARSLVGLVDQEIQYF.

Comment on this clonotype: The junction differs from germline at one of its ends, possibly a read error. The chain has TRBV14 and TRBJ2-3; 7 nucleotides line up with TRBD1. The CDR3 contains 15 residues. CDR1 SGHDN and CDR2 FVKESK come from the germline V gene. CDR3 DNA: TGTGCTAGCAGCCAAGGGGGCTTCATCACAGATACGCAGTATTTT. This encodes CASSQGGFITDTQYF.

Concerning this clonotype: One end of the junction varies from germline; a read error may be responsible. The CDR3 region is CSVIPGQSNTGELFF. As DNA, the CDR3 is TGCAGCGTTATTCCGGGACAGTCGAATACCGGGGAGCTGTTTTTT. V is TRBV29-1 and J is TRBJ2-2, with 7 bases fitting TRBD1. This CDR3 comprises 15 residues. Per the germline V gene, CDR1 is SQVTM and CDR2 is ANQGSEA.

This clonotype was recorded many times. This chain links TRBV10-2 with TRBJ1-5; D is uncertain. The CDR3 sequence is 14 residues long. Trimming took off 5 bases at V and 2 bases at J, with 10 bases between the two ends. CDR1 and CDR2 from the germline V gene are WSHSY and SAAADI. CDR3 in DNA: TGCGCCAGCAGTTTAAATCAGGGCAATCAGCCCCAGCATTTT. Translation: CASSLNQGNQPQHF.

Concerning this clonotype: The CDR3 does not close with the conserved phenylalanine or tryptophan, likely indicating a read error. This chain connects TRBV11-3 to TRBJ1-1; D possibly corresponds to TRBD1 (5 bases). The V and J ends lost 7 bases and 5 bases respectively, with 14 bases between them. Germline CDR1 reads SGHNT; CDR2 reads YENEEA. This CDR3 has 13 amino acids. The CDR3 sequence is CASTHCRATEAFS. CDR3 nucleotides: TGTGCCAGCACCCATTGCAGGGCTACTGAAGCTTTCTCT.

In this sample, this clonotype turned up once. A single base separates this from a much larger clone, so it may be a read error. In this CDR3 the conserved last residue, phenylalanine or tryptophan, is missing, so a read error is likely. The chain links TRBV24-1 to TRBJ2-5; D unresolved. V was trimmed by 2 bases and J by 4 bases, leaving 10 bases between them. The length of the CDR3 is 14 residues. Germline values: CDR1 KGHDR, CDR2 SFDVKD. This CDR3 is CATSDSTALETQYY. The CDR3, as DNA: TGTGCCACCAGTGATTCCACTGCGTTAGAGACCCAGTACTAC.

About this clonotype: Given a much more abundant clone one base away, this may be a read error. This sequence joins TRBV12-3 or TRBV12-4 and TRBJ2-1; 7 bases map to TRBD2. The CDR3 sequence is 15 residues long. CDR3 DNA: TGTGCCAGCAGGCCGGGACTACGACCCTACAATGAGCAGCTCTTC. This encodes CASRPGLRPYNEQLF.

J is TRBJ1-2 and V is TRBV19, with D unresolved. The CDR3 has 11 amino acids. Trimming cost V 3 bases and J 8 bases, with 7 bases left between them. The germline V gene encodes CDR1 LNHDA and CDR2 SQIVND (reference sequence). The chain's CDR3 is CASSIGEGYTF. DNA for the CDR3: TGTGCCAGTAGTATCGGGGAAGGCTACACCTTC. Combining the CDR3 with reference TRBV19 and TRBJ1-2 gives the whole variable domain DGGITQSPKYLFRKEGQNVTLSCEQNLNHDAMYWYRQDPGQGLRLIYYSQIVNDFQKGDIAEGYSVSREKKESFPLTVTSAQKNPTAFYLCASSIGEGYTFGSGTRLTVV.